This T cell receptor (beta chain) was identified during a study of human T cells and chemical hapten exposure. The overall study: Per-sample TCR yields varied mainly from small pooled library volume differences.

Unique molecular identifiers were linked by the library to individual cDNA molecules. Source study methods: Sequenced samples showed a median of approximately 100,000 TCRs each, with counts running from roughly 23,000 to 700,000. TCRdb analysed the RACE reads with MiXCR anew, one entry per CDR3 protein. It is TCRdb's table, rather than the study itself, that gives the V and J calls and clone size. The sample has over 85,000 distinct CDR3 sequences; 7.5% to 10% are singletons. Time point: patch test 2, 6 weeks after DPC sensitization. Treatment defined: therapeutic diphenylcyclopropenone sensitization with weekly scalp DPC. CDR3 length: 15 amino acids. Germline V gene lookup returns CDR1 MGHRA and CDR2 YSYEKL. Trimming removed 3 bases at V and 4 bases at J, with 15 bases between. General study results and limits: Donors, who had alopecia, may show an immune response that differs from healthy people's.

On this clonotype: Its target is unknown.

The chain joins TRBV4-1 to TRBJ1-1; D uncertain. This TCR was sampled from a middle-aged woman with alopecia areata. Some clones in this sample may be carry-over from other donors' samples. The sample in question was whole blood, obtained in connection with sensitization to the hapten diphenylcyclopropenone (DPC). Here the CDR3 reads CASSHPSDRGTEAFF. The CDR3 bases are TGCGCCAGCAGCCACCCAAGTGACCGGGGCACTGAAGCTTTCTTT.